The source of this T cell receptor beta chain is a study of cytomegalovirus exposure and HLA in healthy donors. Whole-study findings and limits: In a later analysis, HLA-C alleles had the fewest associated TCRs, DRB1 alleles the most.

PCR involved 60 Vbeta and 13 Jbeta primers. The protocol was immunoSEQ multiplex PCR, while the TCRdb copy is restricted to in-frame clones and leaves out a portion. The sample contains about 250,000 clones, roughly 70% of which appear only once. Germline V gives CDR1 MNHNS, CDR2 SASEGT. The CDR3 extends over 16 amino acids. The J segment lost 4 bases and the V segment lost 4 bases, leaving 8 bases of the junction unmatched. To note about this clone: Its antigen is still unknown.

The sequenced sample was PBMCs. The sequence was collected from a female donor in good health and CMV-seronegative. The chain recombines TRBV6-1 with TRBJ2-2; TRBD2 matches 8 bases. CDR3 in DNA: TGTGCCAGCAGTGGTGTCTTAGCGGGGATCACCGGGGAGCTGTTTTTT. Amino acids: CASSGVLAGITGELFF.